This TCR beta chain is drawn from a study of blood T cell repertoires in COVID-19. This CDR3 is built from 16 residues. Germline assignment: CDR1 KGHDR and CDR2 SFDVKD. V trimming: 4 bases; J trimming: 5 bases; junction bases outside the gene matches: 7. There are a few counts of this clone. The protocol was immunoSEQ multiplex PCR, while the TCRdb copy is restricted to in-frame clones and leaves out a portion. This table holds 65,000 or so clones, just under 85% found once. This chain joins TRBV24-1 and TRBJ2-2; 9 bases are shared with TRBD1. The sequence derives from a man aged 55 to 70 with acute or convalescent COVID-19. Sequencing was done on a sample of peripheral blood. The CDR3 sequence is CATSEGGTGRTGELFF. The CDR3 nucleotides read TGTGCCACCAGTGAGGGAGGGACAGGGAGGACCGGGGAGCTGTTTTTT.